These 13 T cell receptor beta chains were all obtained from the same sample, sequenced in a study of shared clonotypes between healthy human individuals. Assay used: immunoSEQ multiplex PCR; TCRdb lists only in-frame clones, some missing. The table records millions of clones, 85% to 95% of them present only once. The sample was naive CD4+ T cells sorted from blood. The subset is: CD45RA+ positively selected. The receptor source for this set is a man between 18 and 29 years old in good health.

V gene TRBV7-2 combines with J gene TRBJ1-2; perhaps TRBD1 as D (5 bases). Per germline, CDR1 SGHTA and CDR2 FQGNSA. With 5 bases removed from V and 2 bases from J, the gap between germline ends came to 15 bases. The CDR3 loop spans 15 amino acids. CDR3 residues: CASSPNYEGNYGYTF. In DNA form, the CDR3 reads TGTGCCAGCAGCCCAAACTATGAGGGGAACTATGGCTACACCTTC. The complete variable domain, with remaining parts taken from reference TRBV7-2 and TRBJ1-2, reads GAGVSQSPSNKVTEKGKDVELRCDPISGHTALYWYRQSLGQGLEFLIYFQGNSAPDKSGLPSDRFSAERTGGSVSTLTIQRTQQEDSAVYLCASSPNYEGNYGYTFGSGTRLTVV.

In DNA, the CDR3 is TGTGCCAGCAGCTTGTCATCGGCTAGCGGGTTCCGTCCGAGACTTCCCGAGCAGTACTTC. This encodes CASSLSSASGFRPRLPEQYF. The V call is TRBV7-8, the J call TRBJ2-7; 8 nucleotides line up with TRBD2. The V segment lost 3 bases and the J segment 6 bases; nucleotides outside the gene matches: 25. In germline, CDR1 is SGHVS, CDR2 FQNEAQ. This CDR3 region has 20 residues.

The chain is built from TRBV14 and TRBJ2-2, with TRBD1 identical over 9 bases. Germline CDR1 reads SGHDN; CDR2 reads FVKESK. Losses at the gene ends were 4 bases for V and 6 bases for J; bases not matched to a gene: 3. This CDR3 has 14 residues. The CDR3 DNA follows: TGTGCCAGCAGCCGGGACAGGGTTGCCGGGGAGCTGTTTTTT. Its translation is CASSRDRVAGELFF.

This sequence joins TRBV18 and TRBJ1-1, with a possible D match to TRBD1 (6 bases). V was clipped by 4 bases and J by 6 bases, with 12 bases between them. Germline CDR1 KGHSH, CDR2 LQKENI. This CDR3 is 13 amino acids long. DNA of the CDR3: TGTGCCAGCTCACAACAGGGAGGGGCTGAAGCTTTCTTT. It codes for CASSQQGGAEAFF.

V is TRBV5-6 and J is TRBJ2-7, with 10 positions matching TRBD2. The V gene's germline CDR1 is SGHDT and CDR2 YYEEEE. Trimming cost V 3 bases and J 3 bases; bases outside gene matches: 6. There are 15 residues in the CDR3. CDR3 DNA sequence: TGTGCCAGCAGCTCGTTAGCGGGAGGCGGCTACGAGCAGTACTTC. Residues: CASSSLAGGGYEQYF.

The chain uses TRBV7-8 and TRBJ1-5; no reliable D call. The germline V gene has CDR1 SGHVS and CDR2 FQNEAQ. This CDR3 is built from 13 residues. Trimming left V 3 bases short and J 3 bases short, with 6 bases between. The CDR3 nucleotides read TGTGCCAGCAGCTTCCAGGTCAATCAGCCCCAGCATTTT. Translation gives CASSFQVNQPQHF.

The chain employs TRBV4-1 and TRBJ1-3; D remains unclear. Deletions cut 2 bases from V and 4 bases from J, with 9 bases between. The CDR3 covers 14 residues. From germline, CDR1 is MGHRA and CDR2 YSYEKL. CDR3 sequence (DNA): TGCGCCAGCAGCCAATCGGGTGGAGGAAACACCATATATTTT. Its translation: CASSQSGGGNTIYF.

V is TRBV6-1 and J is TRBJ2-5, with 10 bases fitting TRBD1. This CDR3 is 15 amino acids long. J lost 5 bases, V lost 5 bases, and 8 bases had no gene match. Germline CDR1 reads MNHNS; CDR2 reads SASEGT. The CDR3 spells CASSRQGATRETQYF. Written as DNA, the CDR3 is TGTGCCAGCAGTCGACAGGGGGCGACTCGGGAGACCCAGTACTTC.

V usage is TRBV6-1 and J usage is TRBJ1-1; the D is unclear. The CDR3 is 14 residues long. The ends were cut back, 8 bases at V and 1 base at J, with 14 bases in the middle. Germline V gene data show CDR1 as MNHNS and CDR2 as SASEGT. CDR3 residues: CASLTKDKNTEAFF. The DNA for the CDR3 is TGTGCCAGCTTGACGAAAGACAAGAACACTGAAGCTTTCTTT.

The chain joins TRBV30 to TRBJ2-7; 7 positions match TRBD1. Germline CDR1 GTSNPN, CDR2 SVGIG (reference sequence). V shed 7 bases and J 0 bases; nucleotides not matched to a gene: 6. This CDR3 is built from 13 residues. CDR3 residues: CAFNRGSSYEQYF. The CDR3, as DNA: TGTGCCTTCAACAGGGGAAGCTCCTACGAGCAGTACTTC. Looking up the rest from reference TRBV30 and TRBJ2-7 gives the full variable domain: SQTIHQWPATLVQPVGSPLSLECTVEGTSNPNLYWYRQAAGRGLQLLFYSVGIGQISSEVPQNLSASRPQDRQFILSSKKLLLSDSGFYLCAFNRGSSYEQYFGPGTRLTVT.

A word on this clone: The junction departs from germline at one end; a sequencing error may be responsible. The rearrangement uses TRBV7-7 and TRBJ2-2; D is unclear. The CDR3 contains 14 residues. CDR1 is SSHAT and CDR2 is FNYEAQ in the germline V gene (reference sequence). The CDR3 bases are TGTGCTAGCAGCTTAGCAGAAAACACCGGGGAGCTGTTTTTT. It codes for CASSLAENTGELFF. The full variable domain, with the rest looked up from reference TRBV7-7 and TRBJ2-2, is GAGVSQSPRYKVTKRGQDVTLRCDPISSHATLYWYQQALGQGPEFLTYFNYEAQPDKSGLPSDRFSAERPEGSISTLTIQRTEQRDSAMYRCASSLAENTGELFFGEGSRLTVL.

V is TRBV5-1 and J is TRBJ1-3; D is ambiguous. Germline-derived CDR1 and CDR2 are SGHRS and YFSETQ. V was cut by 1 base and J by 0 bases, with 11 bases left in between. The CDR3 runs to 16 residues. CDR3 sequence (DNA): TGCGCCAGCAGCTTGAGTGGTTCGCGCTCTGGAAACACCATATATTTT. Its protein product is CASSLSGSRSGNTIYF.

This rearrangement joins TRBV28 to TRBJ1-1; tentatively, D is TRBD1 (5 bases). The CDR3 is 17 residues long. Germline CDR1 and CDR2: MDHEN and SYDVKM. V was clipped by 7 bases and J by 0 bases, with 21 bases between them. The CDR3 DNA sequence: TGTGCCAGCACCCCTTCGGCAGGGAGCCTTATGAACACTGAAGCTTTCTTT. Protein sequence: CASTPSAGSLMNTEAFF.